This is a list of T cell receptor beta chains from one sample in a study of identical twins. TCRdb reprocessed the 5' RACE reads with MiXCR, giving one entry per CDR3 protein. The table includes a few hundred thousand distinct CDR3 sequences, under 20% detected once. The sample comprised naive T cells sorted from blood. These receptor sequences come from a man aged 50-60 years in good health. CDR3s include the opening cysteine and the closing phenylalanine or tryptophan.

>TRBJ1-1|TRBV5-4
CASSAGTGALYTEAFF
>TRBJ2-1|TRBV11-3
CASSLYMANEQFF
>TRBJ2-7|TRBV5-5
CASSPRDSGF
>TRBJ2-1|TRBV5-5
CASSSHSGLNNEQFF
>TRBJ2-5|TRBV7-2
CASSLGLAGDQETQYF
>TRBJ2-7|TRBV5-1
CASSWAEGGKYEQYF
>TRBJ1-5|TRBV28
CASSPMDQPQHF
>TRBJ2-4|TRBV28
CASTGGTDYKNIQYF
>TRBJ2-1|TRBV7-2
CASSSHGSSSYNEQFF
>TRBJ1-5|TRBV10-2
CASRGTGRQPQHF
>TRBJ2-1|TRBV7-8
CASSSDGGSSYNEQFF
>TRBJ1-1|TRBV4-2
CASSQKGQGATEAFF
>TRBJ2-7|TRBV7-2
CASSPRQKGEQYF
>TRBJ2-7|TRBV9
CASSPRGGGRVEQYF
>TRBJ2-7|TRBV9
CASSVEVSGRNEQYF
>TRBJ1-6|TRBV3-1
CASTTLTDRDAPLHF
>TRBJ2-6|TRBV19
CASSILSGANVLTF
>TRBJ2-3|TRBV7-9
CASSLGRLAEADTQYF
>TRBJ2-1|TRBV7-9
CASATAGGPYNEQFF
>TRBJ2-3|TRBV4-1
CASSQGPSSADTQYF
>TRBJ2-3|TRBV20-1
CSAPWTGTLADTQYF
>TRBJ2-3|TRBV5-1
CASSSPFDTQYF
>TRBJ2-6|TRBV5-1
CASSLRGQGLSGANVLTF
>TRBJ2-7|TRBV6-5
CASSYSETGKDEQYF
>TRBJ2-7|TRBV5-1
CASGAGNSYEQYF
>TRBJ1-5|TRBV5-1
CASRSGPNANQPQHF
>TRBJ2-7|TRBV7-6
CASSLSDGRSYEQYF
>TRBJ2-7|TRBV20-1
CSARGRTSGAEQYF
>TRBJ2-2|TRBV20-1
CSAATSGTAGELFF
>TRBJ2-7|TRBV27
CASSSGVQGGEQYF
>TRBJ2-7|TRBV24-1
CATSDPRESSYEQYF
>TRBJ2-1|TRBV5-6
CASTETGTQFYNEQFF
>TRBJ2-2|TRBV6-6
CASRNSGLGELFF
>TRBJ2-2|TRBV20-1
CSATRGPGELFF
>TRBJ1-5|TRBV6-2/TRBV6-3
CASSYSFGFSNQPQHF
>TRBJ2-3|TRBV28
CASSSQLREGAYTQYF
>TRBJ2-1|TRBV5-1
CASGRAGETYNEQFF
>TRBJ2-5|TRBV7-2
CASSRTQETQYF